These 5 T cell receptor beta chains originate from one sample sequenced in a study of PD-L1 blockade in urothelial cancer. Noted time point: pretreatment peripheral blood. Clones were read by immunoSEQ multiplex PCR, and TCRdb kept only the in-frame ones, dropping some. The sample includes roughly 39,000 clones, approximately 93% of them seen just once. The source was PBMCs, collected around atezolizumab (anti-PD-L1) treatment. The source of these receptors is a woman aged 60-75 years with urothelial cancer.

The chain couples TRBV25-1 to TRBJ1-1, with D possibly TRBD1 on 6 matching bases. V was clipped by 7 bases and J by 6 bases, with 12 bases between them. The CDR3 length is 12 residues. Germline CDR1 MGHDK, CDR2 SYGVNS. CDR3 DNA sequence: TGTGCCAGCAACACAGGGTCCTCTGAAGCTTTCTTT. Its protein is CASNTGSSEAFF.

The chain combines TRBV18 with TRBJ2-3; 9 bases fit TRBD2. CDR1 is KGHSH and CDR2 is LQKENI in the germline V gene. The ends lost 1 base at V and 0 bases at J; junction bases unmatched: 5. This CDR3 spans 17 amino acids. DNA of the CDR3: TGTGCCAGCTCACCACAGGTTAGCGGGAGTAGCACAGATACGCAGTATTTT. Residues: CASSPQVSGSSTDTQYF.

The chain has TRBV12-2 and TRBJ2-7; the DNA was not compared with TRBD1, the D call given in the table. TRBV12-2 is a pseudogene. The CDR3 is made up of 15 amino acids. CDR3: CASRQGGVSSYEQYF. The CDR3 DNA reads as TGTGCAAGTCGCCAGGGGGGAGTTAGCTCCTACGAGCAGTACTTC.

About this clone: Mismatch with germline at one junction end may stem from a read error. The rearrangement uses TRBV18 and TRBJ2-5; possibly TRBD2 for D (6 bases). The germline V gene encodes CDR1 KGHSH and CDR2 LQKENI. The CDR3 is 16 residues long. CDR3 amino acids: CASSPLGGQTQETQYF. In DNA, the CDR3 is TGTGCCAGCTCCCCACTGGGAGGTCAGACTCAAGAGACCCAGTACTTC.

This clone came up a few times. V is TRBV6-6 and J is TRBJ2-3; the D is unclear. Germline V gives CDR1 MNHNY, CDR2 SVGAGI (reference sequence). V shed 2 bases and J shed 6 bases, with 18 bases lying between them. This CDR3 is built from 16 residues. This CDR3 is CASSYTESAGADTQYF. CDR3 bases: TGTGCCAGCAGTTACACAGAATCAGCAGGCGCGGATACGCAGTATTTT.